This T cell receptor beta chain is from a study of long-term antiretroviral therapy in people with HIV (dated by TCRdb to 2021 to 2024). The study in broad terms: The earliest samples were collected approximately a decade before the 2015 WHO recommendation for immediate ART, a period when ART was typically delayed until CD4 counts fell. No cross-contamination during QIAcube processing was shown when test extractions of a monoclonal T-cell line were performed alongside about 30 polyclonal samples. A total of about 190 cryopreserved PBMC samples were contributed to the cohort by 30 adults with confirmed HIV infection, with samples collected serially over a mean of roughly six years (range 1-12). About 40% of the 30 participants with HIV were female. A retrospective serial study tested whether ART initiation and durable HIV suppression were associated with changes in peripheral blood TRB repertoire composition and diversity. The paper as a whole reports these results and caveats: The samples span the years 2004 to 2017, and the ART regimens used at that time may not be as effective as current regimens. A significant increase in TRB diversity was found to be associated with ART initiation, although TRB diversity was observed to remain significantly below that of transplant donor controls even after long-term ART. At every time point, the repertoire was dominated by expanded TRB clones first identified before ART initiation, although this dominance fluctuated and, in many PLHIV, declined after ART. HIV repertoires had narrower CDR3 length ranges than controls, and the network structure suggested an antigen-experienced repertoire that shifted only slightly toward naive after ART. Because pre-ART samples had limited cell numbers, unsorted PBMC were profiled rather than sorted CD4+ and CD8+ T cells. Since PBMC availability was limited, sequencing covered only the TCR beta chain, with no alpha chain pairing. Inferences about post-ART repertoire changes are limited because no data were available on ART adherence, viral resistance or therapy changes.

As regards this clone: Its antigen remains undetermined. Base-call qualities are not available, and no considerably larger clone is one nucleotide away.

Participants were included only if at least one PBMC sample before ART initiation and at least two post-ART samples were available. Every participant with HIV received treatment in the United States of America. Before DNA extraction, cryopreserved samples containing 1-10 million PBMC were thawed and washed. At the time of the earliest PBMC sample, participants with HIV were aged between about 20 and 54 years. Each participant contributed PBMC samples from 1-4 timepoints before ART initiation and 2-8 timepoints after ART initiation, with a median of 7 samples. Serial HIV viral load, CD4+ T-cell count, ART history and demographic data were obtained for every participant. Genomic DNA was extracted from unsorted PBMC with a Qiagen kit on a QIAcube, processed in batches of 12 samples. Sequencing of the TRB variable region was done with the immunoSEQ hsTCRB v3.0 assay at survey level resolution. TRB sequencing targeted a depth of roughly 35,000-55,000 T-cell genomes per sample. Pooled TRB libraries were sequenced on an Illumina MiSeq with a v3 150-cycle kit. Regarding the original processing steps: Analysis of repertoires was carried out in R inside a reproducible Nextflow workflow spanning QC, data transformation and analysis. Custom analyses were implemented in LymphoSeq2, an R package for AIRR-Seq data exploration. A few samples that produced fewer than 5000 total TRB sequences were removed, so 150 to 200 HIV repertoires were analyzed. Among the roughly 200 retained HIV repertoires, approximately 59 were collected before ART initiation and 120 to 140 after ART initiation. Each repertoire was downsampled to 5000 TRB nucleotide sequences, and summary statistics were averaged across 100 downsampling iterations. TRB sequences were retained for analysis only if CDR3 regions of at least seven amino acids were present. Diversity was measured with a Shannon entropy-derived clonality score and the Gini coefficient. In the repertoire networks, any two of the top 5000 CDR3 amino acid sequences were connected whenever the two sequences differed by an edit distance of one. GLIPH2 predicted antigen specificity groups and MHC restriction for TRB CDR3 amino acid sequences. To flag known associations with CMV, EBV, HIV or tissue antigens, CDR3 amino acid sequences were compared against VDJdb and McPAS-TCR. Pre-ART, post-ART and control groups were compared with Wilcoxon signed-rank tests and Holm-Bonferroni correction. TCRdb carries this immuneACCESS record with in-frame sequences only. Its versions omit some clonotypes, under half of them owing to an unresolved V gene in the studies checked, with the rest unexplained. From that table come the V and J calls and clone size; the DNA was used to work out D and trimming. The sample table records under 45,000 clones; more than 80% of these occur just once. The ten largest clones take up about 6% of the sample.

The junction carries 5 bases between V and J, which are trimmed by 3 bases and 2 bases respectively. The CDR1 and CDR2 encoded by the germline V gene are KGHSH and LQKENI. There are 12 amino acids in the CDR3, from cysteine to phenylalanine inclusive. Only the CDR3 part of the read is kept: 36 bases, read in frame from the first base. This receptor was taken from a young man with HIV. This sequence uses TRBV18 and TRBJ2-7; too little of a D gene remains to name it. The sequencing used unsorted PBMCs, collected 3.4 years after starting antiretroviral therapy. The base sequence is TGTGCCAGCTCACCCCGGACCTACGAGCAGTACTTC. It specifies CASSPRTYEQYF.